In this sample, the clone carrying this T cell receptor beta chain turned up a few times. The antigen remains undetermined. The source of the sample is a study of vaccination and CD4 T cells after COVID-19. Study as a whole: SARS-CoV-2 PCR on nasal swabs had been positive for the convalescent patients; nine were mild and one was severe.

The CDR3 runs to 15 residues. From germline, CDR1 is SGHAT and CDR2 FQNNGV. V was cut by 5 bases and J by 1 base, with 14 bases left in between. Sequence data for DNA of cultured CD4+ T cells were generated by the Oncomine TCR Beta short-read assay. TCRdb analysed the PCR reads with MiXCR anew, one entry per CDR3 protein. The table lists just over 20,000 distinct CDR3 sequences, about 52% of them singletons, with 4% to 6% in the top ten. Regarding treatment: roughly 10-day PBMC culture with coronavirus spike peptide pools or control peptides (ViraFEST assay). The gene calls are TRBV11-2 and TRBJ2-5, with D hard to call. Sample: CD4+ T cells from blood, cultured in vitro. The sequence derives from a human donor who had recovered from COVID-19. The CDR3 DNA reads as TGTGCCAGCAGCACGGGCCCTGGATTCCAAGAGACCCAGTACTTC. It specifies CASSTGPGFQETQYF.